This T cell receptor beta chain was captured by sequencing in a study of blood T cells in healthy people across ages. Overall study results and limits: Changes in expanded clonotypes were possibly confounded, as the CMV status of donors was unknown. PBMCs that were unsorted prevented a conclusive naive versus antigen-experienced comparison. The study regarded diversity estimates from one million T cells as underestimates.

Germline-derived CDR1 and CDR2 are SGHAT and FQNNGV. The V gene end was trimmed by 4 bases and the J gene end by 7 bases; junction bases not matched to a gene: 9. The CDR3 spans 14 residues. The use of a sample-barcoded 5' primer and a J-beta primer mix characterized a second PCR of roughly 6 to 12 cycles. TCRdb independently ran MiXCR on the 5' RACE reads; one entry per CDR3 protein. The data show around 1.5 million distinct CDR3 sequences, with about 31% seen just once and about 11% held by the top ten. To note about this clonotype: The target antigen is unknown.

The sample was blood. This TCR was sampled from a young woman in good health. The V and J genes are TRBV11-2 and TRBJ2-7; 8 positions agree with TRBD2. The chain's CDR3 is CASSSTRAGGEQYF. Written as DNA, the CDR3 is TGTGCCAGCAGCTCCACTAGGGCGGGGGGTGAGCAGTACTTC.